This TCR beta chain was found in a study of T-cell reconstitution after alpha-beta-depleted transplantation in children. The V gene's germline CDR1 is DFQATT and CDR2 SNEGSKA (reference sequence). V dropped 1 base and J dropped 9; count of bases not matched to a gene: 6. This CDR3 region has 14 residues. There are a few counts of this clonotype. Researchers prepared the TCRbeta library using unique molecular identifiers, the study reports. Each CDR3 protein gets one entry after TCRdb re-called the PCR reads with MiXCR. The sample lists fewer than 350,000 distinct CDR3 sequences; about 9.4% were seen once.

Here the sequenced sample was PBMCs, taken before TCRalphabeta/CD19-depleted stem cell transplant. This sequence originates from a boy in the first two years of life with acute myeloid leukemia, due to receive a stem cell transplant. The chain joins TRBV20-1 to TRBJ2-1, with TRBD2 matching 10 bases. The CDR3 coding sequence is TGCAGTGCTAGAGCCCCAGCGGGAGGGGGTGAGCAGTTCTTC. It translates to CSARAPAGGGEQFF.